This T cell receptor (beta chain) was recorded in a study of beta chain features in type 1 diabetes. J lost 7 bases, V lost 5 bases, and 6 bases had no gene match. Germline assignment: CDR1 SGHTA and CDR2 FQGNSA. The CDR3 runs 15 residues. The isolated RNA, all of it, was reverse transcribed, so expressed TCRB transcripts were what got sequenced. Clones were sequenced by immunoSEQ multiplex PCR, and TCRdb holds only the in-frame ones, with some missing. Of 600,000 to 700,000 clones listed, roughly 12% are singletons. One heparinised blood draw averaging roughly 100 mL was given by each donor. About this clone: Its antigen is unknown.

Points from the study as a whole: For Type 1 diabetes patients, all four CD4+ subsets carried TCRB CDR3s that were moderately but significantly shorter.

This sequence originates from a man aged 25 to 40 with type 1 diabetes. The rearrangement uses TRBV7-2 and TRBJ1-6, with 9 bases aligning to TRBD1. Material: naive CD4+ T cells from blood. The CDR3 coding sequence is TGTGCCAGCAGCAGCTGGGACAGGGAAAATTCACCCCTCCACTTT. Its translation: CASSSWDRENSPLHF.